These 25 T cell receptor beta chains were sequenced from one sample in a study of vaccination effects on CD4 cells after COVID-19 (dated 2022 in TCRdb). After around 10 days of culture, CD4+ T cells were isolated with the EasySep CD4+ T cell isolation kit. PCR-confirmed SARS-CoV-2 infection had occurred in convalescent patients between March and December 2020, before the Alpha, Beta and Delta variants emerged in the United States. Each participant got two doses of an mRNA SARS-CoV-2 vaccine, either BNT162b2 or mRNA-1273. To prepare the library, the immunoSEQ multiplex PCR assay was applied. This is the immuneACCESS table as TCRdb keeps it, with only in-frame sequences that have V and J called. A part of the clones is gone; compared with another copy, unresolved V genes explain less than half, and the rest is unexplained. This sample lists tens of thousands of clones; 76% were detected once. The top ten clonotypes cover roughly 3.5% of the sample.

What these receptors recognize is not known. The input for sequencing was CD4+ T cells from PBMCs cultured without peptide, taken after COVID-19 vaccination. The source is a human donor who had a prior SARS-CoV-2 infection.

V is TRBV4-2 and J is TRBJ2-7; D unresolved. Germline V gene data show CDR1 as LGHNA and CDR2 as YNFKEQ. This CDR3 has 16 residues. V was trimmed by 0 bases and J by 1 base, leaving 13 bases between them. The CDR3 loop is CASSQDPAGHSYEQYF. The DNA of the CDR3 is TGTGCCAGCAGCCAAGATCCGGCAGGCCATTCCTACGAGCAGTACTTC.

This clone has just one count. The rearrangement uses TRBV5-1 and TRBJ1-4; D uncertain. CDR1 and CDR2 from the germline V gene are SGHRS and YFSETQ. The CDR3 totals 16 residues. Trimming left V 4 bases short and J 5 bases short, with 18 bases between. CDR3 region: CASSPQIGPINEKLFF. DNA of the CDR3: TGCGCCAGCAGCCCCCAAATTGGGCCGATAAATGAAAAACTGTTTTTT.

This chain connects TRBV2 to TRBJ2-1; 7 bases agree with TRBD2. CDR3 length: 14 residues. V lost 3 bases and J lost 5; bases outside the gene matches: 4. From germline, CDR1 is SNHLY and CDR2 FYNNEI. The CDR3 nucleotides read TGTGCCAGCAGTGATCGGACTAGTAACAATGAGCAGTTCTTC. This sequence encodes CASSDRTSNNEQFF.

This clone was observed once. This chain connects TRBV29-1 to TRBJ2-3; 8 bases match TRBD2. Germline V gene sequence: CDR1 SQVTM, CDR2 ANQGSEA. The V gene end was trimmed by 4 bases and the J gene end by 2 bases; junction bases not matched to a gene: 5. The CDR3 extends over 14 amino acids. CDR3 residues: CSVGLAGPTDTQYF. The CDR3 DNA follows: TGCAGCGTTGGGCTAGCGGGCCCCACAGATACGCAGTATTTT.

This clone was picked up a small number of times. This rearrangement joins TRBV6-2 or TRBV6-3 to TRBJ2-7; a weak D match, TRBD2 (6 bases). V was clipped by 4 bases and J by 0 bases, with 16 bases between them. The CDR3 sequence is 16 residues long. Germline CDR1 MNHEY, CDR2 SVGEGT. CDR3 protein: CASSFWPLANSYEQYF. CDR3 in DNA: TGTGCCAGCAGTTTCTGGCCTCTAGCGAACTCCTACGAGCAGTACTTC.

The V and J genes are TRBV3-1 (or the pseudogene TRBV3-2) and TRBJ2-5; the D is unclear. V shed 0 bases and J shed 5 bases, with 10 bases lying between them. Germline V lookup: CDR1 LGHDT, CDR2 YNNKEL (reference sequence). The CDR3 covers 14 residues. The CDR3 reads CASSQDSGSETQYF. For the CDR3, the DNA is TGTGCCAGCAGCCAAGATTCCGGTAGTGAGACCCAGTACTTC.

CDR3 in DNA: TGTGCCAGCAGTTTCCCGATAACCGGGACTAGCGGGAGGGAAAGCACAGATACGCAGTATTTT. It encodes CASSFPITGTSGRESTDTQYF. The chain employs TRBV6-2 or TRBV6-3 and TRBJ2-3; 16 positions match TRBD2. Germline CDR1 and CDR2: MNHEY and SVGEGT. With V trimmed by 4 bases and J by 0 bases, 13 bases remained unmatched. The CDR3 is made up of 21 amino acids.

The rearrangement joins TRBV6-6 to TRBJ1-5, with TRBD1 as a possible D gene (6 bases). V was cut by 2 bases and J by 6 bases, with 14 bases left in between. CDR1 and CDR2 (germline): MNHNY, SVGAGI (reference sequence). The CDR3 sequence is 15 residues long. CDR3 DNA sequence: TGTGCCAGCAGTTACGGGGGGGCCGTCGGTCAGCCCCAGCATTTT. It encodes CASSYGGAVGQPQHF.

A few counts support this clone. The chain joins TRBV6-6 to TRBJ2-7, with 10 bases matching TRBD1. From germline, CDR1 is MNHNY and CDR2 SVGAGI (reference sequence). There are 15 residues in the CDR3. Trimming cost V 1 base and J 5 bases; bases outside gene matches: 5. The CDR3: CASSYFGTGVDEQYF. CDR3 DNA: TGTGCCAGCAGTTACTTCGGGACAGGGGTCGACGAGCAGTACTTC.

The sample holds a few counts of this clone. The J gene is TRBJ2-2, the V gene TRBV10-3; 9 bases line up with TRBD2. The CDR3 totals 18 residues. The V and J ends lost 0 bases and 7 bases, in that order; junction bases with no gene match: 12. Germline lookup yields CDR1 ENHRY and CDR2 SYGVKD. CDR3 DNA sequence: TGTGCCATCAGTGAGTCCCTCCTTAGCGGGAGATACGGCGGGGAGCTGTTTTTT. Its protein product is CAISESLLSGRYGGELFF.

This chain uses TRBV25-1 with TRBJ1-2, with 8 bases aligning to TRBD1. The ends lost 3 bases at V and 4 bases at J; junction bases unmatched: 7. Germline V gene lookup returns CDR1 MGHDK and CDR2 SYGVNS. The CDR3 is 15 amino acids. The CDR3 region is CASSDSRGPVYGYTF. CDR3 coding DNA: TGTGCCAGCAGTGATTCCAGGGGGCCTGTCTATGGCTACACCTTC.

This clone appeared a few times. This rearrangement joins TRBV3-1 (or the pseudogene TRBV3-2) to TRBJ2-3; D ambiguous. The CDR3 sequence is 14 residues long. CDR1 LGHDT and CDR2 YNNKEL come from the germline V gene (reference sequence). Trimming took off 4 bases at V and 2 bases at J, with 10 bases between the two ends. The CDR3 loop is CASSRRGTTDTQYF. CDR3 nucleotide sequence: TGTGCCAGCAGCCGTCGCGGAACCACAGATACGCAGTATTTT.

A remark on this clone: The germline gene is not matched at one end of the junction; a read error may be the cause. J is TRBJ2-3 and V is TRBV9, with D possibly matching TRBD2 (6 bases). Germline CDR1 and CDR2: SGDLS and YYNGEE. The CDR3 is 14 amino acids. CDR3 sequence reads: CASRESRARDSSIF. The CDR3 nucleotides are TGTGCCAGCAGGGAGTCCAGGGCCCGGGACTCTTCGATTTTT.

The gene calls are TRBV12-5 and TRBJ1-6; D might be TRBD1 (6 bases). Germline V gene sequence: CDR1 LGHNT, CDR2 FRNRAP. Trimming took 0 bases from V and 8 from J, leaving 17 bases between them. The CDR3 covers 17 residues. The CDR3 reads CASGLVRGGAPHSPLHF. In DNA, the CDR3 is TGTGCTAGTGGTTTGGTACGAGGGGGGGCGCCCCATTCACCCCTCCACTTT.

The J gene is TRBJ2-5, the V gene TRBV9; TRBD2 agrees at 10 bases. Looked up from germline, CDR1 is SGDLS and CDR2 is YYNGEE. The CDR3 has 16 amino acids. V shed 1 base, J shed 2 bases, and the junction held 5 bases outside the gene matches. DNA of the CDR3: TGTGCCAGCAGCGTATCAGCGGGGGGGACTCAAGAGACCCAGTACTTC. This sequence encodes CASSVSAGGTQETQYF.

The rearrangement links TRBV9 to TRBJ2-1; D assignment may be TRBD1 or TRBD2 (5 bases each). Germline V gene data show CDR1 as SGDLS and CDR2 as YYNGEE. This CDR3 contains 15 residues. V was shortened by 0 bases and J by 1 base, with 8 bases between the two germline ends. The CDR3 DNA reads as TGTGCCAGCAGCGTAGTCGGGGCTTCCTACAATGAGCAGTTCTTC. Its translation is CASSVVGASYNEQFF.

This clone was recorded a few times. The chain employs TRBV4-1 and TRBJ1-2; D not certain. The CDR3 sequence is 15 residues long. The germline gives CDR1 MGHRA, CDR2 YSYEKL. The V and J ends lost 1 base and 1 base respectively, with 10 bases between them. CDR3: CASSQGVNFNYGYTF. The CDR3 DNA is TGCGCCAGCAGCCAAGGGGTAAACTTTAACTATGGCTACACCTTC.

This chain connects TRBV5-1 to TRBJ1-3; D is undetermined. This CDR3 has 15 residues. The ends were cut back, 4 bases at V and 4 bases at J, with 15 bases in the middle. CDR1 and CDR2 (germline): SGHRS, YFSETQ. This chain's CDR3 is CASSEFGDSGNTIYF. CDR3 in DNA: TGCGCCAGCAGCGAATTTGGAGATTCCGGAAACACCATATATTTT.

DNA of the CDR3: TGTGCCAGTAGTATTTCGGCCTATAGCACCGGGGAGCTGTTTTTT. Translated: CASSISAYSTGELFF. This chain joins TRBV19 and TRBJ2-2; unclear D gene. This CDR3 contains 15 residues. V shed 3 bases and J shed 4 bases, with 12 bases lying between them. Germline CDR1 and CDR2: LNHDA and SQIVND (reference sequence).

This clone was seen only once. J is TRBJ1-1 and V is TRBV10-3; the D gene is possibly TRBD1 (5 bases). CDR3 length: 14 residues. Trimming left V 6 bases short and J 0 bases short, with 11 bases between. Germline CDR1 is ENHRY and CDR2 is SYGVKD. CDR3 in amino acids: CAIRRAGLNTEAFF. The CDR3 DNA follows: TGTGCCATCAGAAGAGCGGGACTGAACACTGAAGCTTTCTTT.

The chain uses TRBV7-3 and TRBJ2-1, with D possibly TRBD1 on 7 matching bases. Germline CDR1 and CDR2: SGHTA and FQGTGA. The V gene lost 5 bases and the J gene lost 9 bases, with 17 bases spanning the gap. There are 14 residues in the CDR3. The CDR3 sequence: CASSPGVGGTEQFF. The CDR3 DNA sequence: TGTGCCAGCAGCCCGGGGGTAGGGGGCACTGAGCAGTTCTTC.

V gene TRBV7-9 combines with J gene TRBJ2-2; D possibly corresponds to TRBD2 (5 bases). The CDR3 sequence is 14 residues long. With 6 bases removed from V and 7 bases from J, the gap between germline ends came to 15 bases. Germline CDR1 is SEHNR and CDR2 is FQNEAQ (reference sequence). DNA of the CDR3: TGTGCCAGCAGGAACAAGACGAGGGACGGGGAGCTGTTTTTT. It specifies CASRNKTRDGELFF.

The chain joins TRBV7-8 to TRBJ2-7; 11 bases align to TRBD2. This CDR3 spans 17 amino acids. CDR1 is SGHVS and CDR2 is FQNEAQ in the germline V gene. With 0 bases clipped from V and 1 base from J, the junction kept 5 bases outside the gene matches. The CDR3 reads CASSLASGGASSYEQYF. CDR3 in DNA: TGTGCCAGCAGCTTAGCTAGCGGGGGGGCCTCTTCCTACGAGCAGTACTTC.

CDR3 coding DNA: TGTGCCAGCAGCCAAGATCTCGGGGAGAACACTGAAGCTTTCTTT. It is translated as CASSQDLGENTEAFF. The chain is built from TRBV4-2 and TRBJ1-1; D ambiguous. Trimming pared 0 bases from V and 1 base from J, leaving 9 bases between. The CDR3 runs to 15 residues. The germline CDR1 and CDR2 sequences are LGHNA and YNFKEQ.

V and J are TRBV2 and TRBJ1-1, with 7 bases fitting TRBD1. The CDR3 length is 17 residues. In germline, CDR1 is SNHLY, CDR2 FYNNEI. Trimming cost V 1 base and J 3 bases; bases outside gene matches: 11. CDR3 residues: CASSEDQTGWDDTEAFF. CDR3 sequence (DNA): TGTGCCAGCAGTGAAGACCAGACAGGGTGGGACGACACTGAAGCTTTCTTT.